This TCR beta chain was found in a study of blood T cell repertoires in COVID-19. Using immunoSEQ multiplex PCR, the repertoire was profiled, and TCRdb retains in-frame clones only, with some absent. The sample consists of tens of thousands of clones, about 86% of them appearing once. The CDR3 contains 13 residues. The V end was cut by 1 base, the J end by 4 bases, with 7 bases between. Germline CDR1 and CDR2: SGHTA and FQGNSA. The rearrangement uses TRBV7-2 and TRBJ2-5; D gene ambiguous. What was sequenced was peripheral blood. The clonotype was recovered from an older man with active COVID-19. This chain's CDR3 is CASSLGQIETQYF. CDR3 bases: TGTGCCAGCAGCTTAGGGCAGATAGAGACCCAGTACTTC.